This T cell receptor beta chain was obtained from a study of control samples from healthy donors and cancer patients. This CDR3 has 15 amino acids. V was pared by 6 bases and J by 2 bases, with 7 bases of the junction left unmatched. Germline V gives CDR1 MDHEN, CDR2 SYDVKM. The method was immunoSEQ multiplex PCR; TCRdb's version includes in-frame clones alone and lacks a portion of them. This repertoire shows some 130,000 clones, 92% found once; its top ten account for about 1.9%. This receptor was identified in a woman in her forties or fifties in good health. V and J are TRBV28 and TRBJ1-5; 7 bases map to TRBD1. The source material was blood. This CDR3 reads CASRLQGGGNQPQHF. In DNA, the CDR3 is TGTGCCAGCAGGCTCCAGGGGGGCGGCAATCAGCCCCAGCATTTT.